This TCR beta chain was profiled in a study of blood T cell repertoires in COVID-19. About the study: T cells, B-cell-depleted T cells, or PBMCs provided the cDNA or gDNA that served as material.

Trimming removed 10 bases from V and 7 bases from J; junction bases left unmatched: 10. Germline loops: CDR1 SNHLY, CDR2 FYNNEI. The CDR3 is made up of 13 amino acids. In the original processing: By means of reference gene primer amplification, nucleated cell counts were estimated. The table came from immunoSEQ multiplex PCR; TCRdb's copy has only in-frame clones and leaves some out. That table gives V, J and clone size, and the DNA gave D and trimming. The sample carries 300,000 to 400,000 clones, roughly nine tenths recorded once. This TCR was sampled from a woman aged 25 to 39 who had recovered from COVID-19. The sample comprised PBMCs or T cells enriched from blood (not recorded which). This chain links TRBV2 with TRBJ2-1; 7 nucleotides match TRBD1. CDR3 sequence (DNA): TGTGCCATTACAGGGGCCGCTGGGAATGAGCAGTTCTTC. It codes for CAITGAAGNEQFF.